These 30 T cell receptor beta chains originate from one sample sequenced in a study of glioma-infiltrating T cells. Amplification of TCR alpha and beta CDR3 regions from RNA used iRepertoire nested multiplex PCR. TCRdb reprocessed the multiplex PCR reads via MiXCR and lists one record per CDR3 protein. The sample includes under 150,000 distinct CDR3 sequences, around 40% of them seen just once. Material: glioma tissue, nonneoplastic brain tissue, or PBMCs (not recorded which). These receptors originate from a human donor with low-grade glioma or glioblastoma, undergoing nonglioma brain surgery, or in good health (not recorded which).

In this sample, this clonotype turned up a few times. The junction differs from germline at one of its ends, possibly a read error. The chain couples TRBV7-2 to TRBJ1-5; D might be TRBD1 (6 bases). The CDR3 loop spans 13 amino acids. Germline values: CDR1 SGHTA, CDR2 FQGNSA. The CDR3 nucleotides read TGTGCCCGCAGCTCGGACAGAAATCAGCCCCAGCATTTT. Translated, it gives CARSSDRNQPQHF.

This clonotype came up a few times. The CDR3 loop is CASSLLVSEAFF. The CDR3 bases are TGTGCCAGCAGTTTATTGGTGTCTGAAGCTTTCTTT. The rearrangement links TRBV28 to TRBJ1-1; D uncertain. V dropped 1 base and J dropped 6 bases, with 6 bases sitting between them. CDR1 MDHEN and CDR2 SYDVKM come from the germline V gene. This CDR3 has 12 residues.

The chain couples TRBV6-5 to TRBJ1-2, with 8 bases matching TRBD1. Germline V lookup: CDR1 MNHEY, CDR2 SVGAGI. Germline trimming cut 5 bases from V and 0 bases from J; bases unmatched to any gene: 8. The CDR3 totals 16 residues. The CDR3 spells CASSRDRGASNYGYTF. The CDR3 nucleotides are TGTGCCAGCAGTCGAGACAGGGGAGCTTCTAACTATGGCTACACCTTC.

This clonotype was detected a few times. V gene TRBV28 combines with J gene TRBJ2-7; maybe TRBD1 (6 bases). The CDR3 has 12 amino acids. Germline loops: CDR1 MDHEN, CDR2 SYDVKM. V lost 10 bases and J lost 5, with 15 bases in between. CDR3 region: CATWRQGNEQYF. As DNA, the CDR3 is TGTGCCACATGGCGTCAGGGGAACGAGCAGTACTTC.

This chain connects TRBV6-1 to TRBJ1-2; TRBD1 is a possible D gene (6 bases). The ends were cut back, 6 bases at V and 0 bases at J, with 17 bases in the middle. The CDR3 spans 16 residues. The germline V gene encodes CDR1 MNHNS and CDR2 SASEGT. As DNA, the CDR3 is TGTGCCAGCAGCCCGGTTAGGGGGGTTCCTAACTATGGCTACACCTTC. Translated: CASSPVRGVPNYGYTF.

This clonotype turned up a few times. The chain combines TRBV27 with TRBJ1-1; D gene uncertain. The V and J ends lost 0 bases and 5 bases respectively, with 7 bases between them. This CDR3 is built from 13 residues. The germline CDR1 and CDR2 sequences are MNHEY and SMNVEV (reference sequence). The CDR3 bases are TGTGCCAGCAGTTTATCGTCGGCTACTGAAGCTTTCTTT. Protein sequence: CASSLSSATEAFF.

This clonotype was detected only a few times. The chain has TRBV6-2 or TRBV6-3 and TRBJ1-6; no clear D gene. Germline V gene lookup returns CDR1 MNHEY and CDR2 SVGEGT. The CDR3 is 16 residues long. With 6 bases removed from V and 0 bases from J, the gap between germline ends came to 12 bases. In nucleotides, the CDR3 is TGTGCCAGCAGAGATGACAAGAGCTCCTATAATTCACCCCTCCACTTT. It yields the protein CASRDDKSSYNSPLHF.

Remarks on this clonotype: A much larger clone lies a single base off, so this may be a read error. The chain employs TRBV27 and TRBJ2-1; 7 bases map to TRBD2. The CDR3 extends over 14 amino acids. Germline V gene data show CDR1 as MNHEY and CDR2 as SMNVEV (reference sequence). Trimming took 11 bases from V and 2 from J; bases not matched to a gene: 9. The CDR3 DNA follows: TGTGCCGCCAAGGGAGGGGTTCCCTACAATGAGCAGTTCTTC. Translating gives CAAKGGVPYNEQFF.

This clonotype was seen many times. This sequence joins TRBV15 and TRBJ1-1; D uncertain. Trimming pared 0 bases from V and 6 bases from J, leaving 8 bases between. There are 13 residues in the CDR3. Germline loops: CDR1 LNHNV, CDR2 YYDKDF (reference sequence). The CDR3 sequence: CATSREGGAEAFF. The CDR3 bases are TGTGCCACCAGCAGAGAAGGCGGGGCTGAAGCTTTCTTT. The whole variable domain, filled in from reference TRBV15 and TRBJ1-1, reads DAMVIQNPRYQVTQFGKPVTLSCSQTLNHNVMYWYQQKSSQAPKLLFHYYDKDFNNEADTPDNFQSRRPNTSFCFLDIRSPGLGDTAMYLCATSREGGAEAFFGQGTRLTVV.

On this clonotype: Since a much larger clone is just one base distant, this may be a read error. This rearrangement joins TRBV4-3 to TRBJ2-1; perhaps TRBD2 as D (6 bases). The CDR3 contains 15 residues. Germline V gene sequence: CDR1 LGHNA, CDR2 YSLEER. The CDR3, as DNA: TGCCCCAGCAGCCGCGGGACTGAATCCTACAATGAGCAGTTCTTC. This codes for CPSSRGTESYNEQFF.

Concerning this clonotype itself: Just one base apart from a much larger clone, this may be a read error. This chain connects TRBV7-2 to TRBJ2-3; 10 nucleotides match TRBD2. The CDR3 covers 15 residues. Germline CDR1 and CDR2: SGHTA and FQGNSA. The chain's CDR3 is CASSLGLAGTDTKYF. The CDR3 bases are TGTGCCAGCAGCTTAGGACTAGCGGGCACAGATACGAAGTATTTT.

The genes are TRBV12-3 or TRBV12-4 and TRBJ1-6; 7 nucleotides align to TRBD1. V lost 4 bases and J lost 14; bases outside the gene matches: 17. The CDR3 contains 16 residues. The CDR3 spells CASSSARGQPFFSLHF. As DNA, the CDR3 is TGTGCCAGCAGTTCCGCCAGGGGACAGCCCTTTTTTTCCCTCCACTTT.

This clonotype has at least ten counts. The CDR3 nucleotides are TGTGCCAGCAGACTAACAGGGGGGGACACTGAAGCTTTCTTT. It codes for CASRLTGGDTEAFF. The chain employs TRBV7-9 and TRBJ1-1; 8 positions match TRBD1. This CDR3 is built from 14 residues. V lost 6 bases to trimming and J lost 3 bases; unmatched junction nucleotides: 6. Germline CDR1 reads SEHNR; CDR2 reads FQNEAQ (reference sequence). The variable domain in full, with the rest retrieved from reference TRBV7-9 and TRBJ1-1, is DTGVSQNPRHKITKRGQNVTFRCDPISEHNRLYWYRQTLGQGPEFLTYFQNEAQLEKSRLLSDRFSAERPKGSFSTLEIQRTEQGDSAMYLCASRLTGGDTEAFFGQGTRLTVV.

This clonotype was counted between two and nine times. The chain joins TRBV6-1 to TRBJ1-2; D gene uncertain. V gave up 7 bases and J gave up 4 bases, with 19 bases separating them. This CDR3 has 15 residues. CDR1 MNHNS and CDR2 SASEGT come from the germline V gene. Written as DNA, the CDR3 is TGTGCCAGCACCCCCGGACGGGATATTTTCTATGGCTACACCTTC. Encoded protein: CASTPGRDIFYGYTF.

The J gene is TRBJ2-1, the V gene TRBV19; TRBD2 agrees at 11 bases. From germline, CDR1 is LNHDA and CDR2 SQIVND (reference sequence). The CDR3 is 15 amino acids. Trimming cost V 8 bases and J 3 bases; bases outside gene matches: 6. CDR3 nucleotide sequence: TGTGCCAGTGCACTGACTAGCGGGAACTACAATGAGCAGTTCTTC. This encodes CASALTSGNYNEQFF.

This clonotype was found a few times. The chain employs TRBV20-1 and TRBJ2-5; TRBD2 agrees at 8 bases. The ends lost 6 bases at V and 4 bases at J; junction bases unmatched: 10. Germline CDR1 reads DFQATT; CDR2 reads SNEGSKA (reference sequence). The length of the CDR3 is 14 residues. Here the CDR3 DNA reads TGCAGTGCCCAACGAGGGACTAGGGGAGAGACCCAGTACTTC. This encodes CSAQRGTRGETQYF.

DNA of the CDR3: TGCAGCGTTGATCGACCCATGCTAAGCCAAGATACGCAGTATTTT. Translated: CSVDRPMLSQDTQYF. The chain combines TRBV29-1 with TRBJ2-3; no reliable D call. The CDR3 consists of 15 residues. V was trimmed by 3 bases and J by 5 bases, leaving 18 bases between them. CDR1 is SQVTM and CDR2 is ANQGSEA in the germline V gene.

This clonotype was seen once. The CDR3 loop is CASSYSASASYEQYF. In DNA form, the CDR3 reads TGTGCCAGCAGTTACTCTGCTAGCGCCTCCTACGAGCAGTACTTC. The chain carries TRBV6-2 or TRBV6-3 and TRBJ2-7; D possibly corresponds to TRBD2 (6 bases). Trimming pared 0 bases from V and 0 bases from J, leaving 9 bases between. The CDR3 is 15 residues long. In germline, CDR1 is MNHEY, CDR2 SVGEGT.

The J gene is TRBJ2-3, the V gene TRBV20-1; 10 nucleotides line up with TRBD2. The CDR3 consists of 19 residues. V dropped 1 base and J dropped 3; count of bases not matched to a gene: 16. The germline CDR1 and CDR2 sequences are DFQATT and SNEGSKA (reference sequence). CDR3 nucleotide sequence: TGCAGTGCTAGAGCCCTTCTCATGAGCGGGGGGGCGAGGACAGATACGCAGTATTTT. Translated, it gives CSARALLMSGGARTDTQYF.

This rearrangement joins TRBV19 to TRBJ2-7; D ambiguous. With 10 bases removed from V and 2 bases from J, the gap between germline ends came to 9 bases. The germline CDR1 and CDR2 sequences are LNHDA and SQIVND (reference sequence). The CDR3 has 11 residues. The CDR3 loop reads CATASPYEQYF. The CDR3 bases are TGTGCCACCGCGTCGCCCTACGAGCAGTACTTC.

The sample holds a few counts of this clonotype. The rearrangement uses TRBV2 and TRBJ1-4, with D perhaps matching TRBD1 (6 bases). V lost 6 bases and J 10 bases, leaving 15 bases between the germline ends. Per the germline V gene, CDR1 is SNHLY and CDR2 is FYNNEI. This CDR3 is built from 13 residues. In DNA form, the CDR3 reads TGTGCCAGCAGGCCAGGGGTCGGGGCAAAACTGTTTTTT. It encodes CASRPGVGAKLFF.

A remark on this clonotype: Since a much larger clone is just one base distant, this may be a read error. J is TRBJ2-7 and V is TRBV6-1; D gene unclear. CDR1 is MNHNS, CDR2 SASEGT, per germline. The CDR3 contains 14 residues. The V end lost 7 bases, the J end lost 3 bases, and 16 bases lay between the germline ends. The CDR3 DNA follows: TGTGCCAGCAACCCCGTTGAAGGAGACTACGAGCAGTACTTC. As protein: CASNPVEGDYEQYF.

There are a few counts of this clonotype. The CDR3 DNA follows: TGCAGTGCTAGAGCCCCAGCGGTTATCCAAGAGACCCAGTACTTC. It translates to CSARAPAVIQETQYF. V and J are TRBV20-1 and TRBJ2-5; D is perhaps TRBD2 (5 bases). The CDR3 totals 15 residues. V gave up 1 base and J gave up 1 base, with 13 bases separating them. Germline loops: CDR1 DFQATT, CDR2 SNEGSKA (reference sequence).

A few counts support this clonotype. V and J are TRBV2 and TRBJ2-5; 13 bases map to TRBD2. Losses at the gene ends were 5 bases for V and 5 bases for J; bases not matched to a gene: 8. This CDR3 region has 16 residues. CDR1 and CDR2 (germline): SNHLY, FYNNEI. The CDR3 region is CASSRTSGRGRETQYF. The CDR3 DNA is TGTGCCAGCAGTCGGACTAGCGGGAGAGGGCGTGAGACCCAGTACTTC.

In this sample, this clonotype turned up a few times. The rearrangement uses TRBV20-1 and TRBJ2-7, with D tentatively TRBD1 (6 bases). Germline values: CDR1 DFQATT, CDR2 SNEGSKA (reference sequence). The V end was cut by 1 base, the J end by 2 bases, with 6 bases between. The CDR3 sequence is 12 residues long. This chain's CDR3 is CSARGTAYEQYF. CDR3 coding DNA: TGCAGTGCTAGAGGGACAGCCTACGAGCAGTACTTC.

The chain links TRBV20-1 to TRBJ2-7; D could derive from TRBD1 or TRBD2 (5 bases each). V dropped 4 bases and J dropped 4 bases, with 14 bases sitting between them. The germline CDR1 and CDR2 sequences are DFQATT and SNEGSKA (reference sequence). This CDR3 is built from 13 residues. Here the CDR3 reads CSATHPREYEQYF. As DNA, the CDR3 is TGCAGTGCTACCCACCCCAGGGAGTACGAGCAGTACTTC.

The gene calls are TRBV6-6 and TRBJ2-7; D call uncertain. CDR1 and CDR2 from the germline V gene are MNHNY and SVGAGI (reference sequence). V shed 7 bases and J shed 0 bases, with 10 bases lying between them. The CDR3 length is 13 residues. CDR3 coding DNA: TGTGCCAGCAAGGGCTTCAGCTCCTACGAGCAGTACTTC. Encoded protein: CASKGFSSYEQYF.

A word on this clonotype: A clone one base away is much larger, so this may be a read error. The chain joins TRBV28 to TRBJ1-2; D ambiguous. Between the trimmed V and J ends, which lost 10 bases and 5 bases, there was a span of 14 bases. The CDR3 has 12 residues. In germline, CDR1 is MDHEN, CDR2 SYDVKM. CDR3 DNA: TGTGCCACCGGACGGGGAGGTTATGGCTACACCTTC. Translated: CATGRGGYGYTF.

This clonotype was counted many times. J is TRBJ1-1 and V is TRBV27; D is undetermined. Germline values: CDR1 MNHEY, CDR2 SMNVEV (reference sequence). The CDR3 contains 15 residues. With 5 bases removed from V and 0 bases from J, the gap between germline ends came to 13 bases. CDR3 sequence: CASSPTYLLNTEAFF. The DNA for the CDR3 is TGTGCCAGCAGTCCAACGTACCTACTGAACACTGAAGCTTTCTTT.

The CDR3 is CASSGDSRTDTQYF. The CDR3 DNA reads as TGTGCCAGCAGTGGGGACAGTCGCACAGATACGCAGTATTTT. This chain joins TRBV28 and TRBJ2-3; 7 positions match TRBD1. The V and J ends lost 5 bases and 1 base, in that order; junction bases with no gene match: 3. The CDR3 covers 14 residues. Looked up from germline, CDR1 is MDHEN and CDR2 is SYDVKM.